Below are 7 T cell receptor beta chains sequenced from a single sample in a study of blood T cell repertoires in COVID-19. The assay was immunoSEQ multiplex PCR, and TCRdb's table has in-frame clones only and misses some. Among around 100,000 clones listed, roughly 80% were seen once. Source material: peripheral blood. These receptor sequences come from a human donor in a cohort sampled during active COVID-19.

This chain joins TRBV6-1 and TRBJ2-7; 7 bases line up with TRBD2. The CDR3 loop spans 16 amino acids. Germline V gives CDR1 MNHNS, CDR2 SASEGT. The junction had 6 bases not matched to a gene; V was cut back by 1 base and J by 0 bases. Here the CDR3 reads CASSEVGSGFSYEQYF. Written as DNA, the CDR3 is TGTGCCAGCAGTGAAGTGGGTAGCGGGTTCTCCTACGAGCAGTACTTC.

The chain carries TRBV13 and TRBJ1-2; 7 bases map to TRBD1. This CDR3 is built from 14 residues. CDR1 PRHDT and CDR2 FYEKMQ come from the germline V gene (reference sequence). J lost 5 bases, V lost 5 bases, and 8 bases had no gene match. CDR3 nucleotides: TGTGCCAGCAGCCGGAAGGGACAGAAATATGGCTACACCTTC. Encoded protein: CASSRKGQKYGYTF.

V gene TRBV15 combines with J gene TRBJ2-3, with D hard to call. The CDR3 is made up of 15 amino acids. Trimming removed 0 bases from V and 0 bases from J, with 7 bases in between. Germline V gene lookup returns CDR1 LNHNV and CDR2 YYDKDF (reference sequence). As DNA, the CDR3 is TGTGCCACCAGCAGAGATCAACAAAGCACAGATACGCAGTATTTT. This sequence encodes CATSRDQQSTDTQYF.

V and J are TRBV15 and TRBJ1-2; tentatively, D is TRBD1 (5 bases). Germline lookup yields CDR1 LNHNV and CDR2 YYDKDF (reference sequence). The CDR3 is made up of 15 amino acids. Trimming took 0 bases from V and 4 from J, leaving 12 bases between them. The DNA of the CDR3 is TGTGCCACCAGCAGAGAAGGGATAAGGGGCTATGGCTACACCTTC. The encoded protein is CATSREGIRGYGYTF.

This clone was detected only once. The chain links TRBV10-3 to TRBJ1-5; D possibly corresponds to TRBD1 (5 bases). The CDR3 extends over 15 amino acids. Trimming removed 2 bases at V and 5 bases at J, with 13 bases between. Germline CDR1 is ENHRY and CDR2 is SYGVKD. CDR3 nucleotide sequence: TGTGCCATCAGTGAGGAAACAAGGGGTCATCAGCCCCAGCATTTT. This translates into CAISEETRGHQPQHF.

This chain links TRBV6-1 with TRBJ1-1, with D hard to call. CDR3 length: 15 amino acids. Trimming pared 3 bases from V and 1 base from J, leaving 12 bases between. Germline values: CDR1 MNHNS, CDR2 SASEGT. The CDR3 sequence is CASSDVSHPNTEAFF. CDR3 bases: TGTGCCAGCAGTGACGTGAGTCACCCGAACACTGAAGCTTTCTTT.

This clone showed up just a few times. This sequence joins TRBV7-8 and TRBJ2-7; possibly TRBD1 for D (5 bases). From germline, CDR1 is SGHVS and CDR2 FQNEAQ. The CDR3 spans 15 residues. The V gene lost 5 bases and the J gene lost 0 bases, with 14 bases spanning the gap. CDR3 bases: TGTGCCAGCAGCCCCCCCTACAGGAGCTCCTACGAGCAGTACTTC. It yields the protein CASSPPYRSSYEQYF. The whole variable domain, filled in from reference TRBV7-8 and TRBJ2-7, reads GAGVSQSPRYKVAKRGQDVALRCDPISGHVSLFWYQQALGQGPEFLTYFQNEAQLDKSGLPSDRFFAERPEGSVSTLKIQRTQQEDSAVYLCASSPPYRSSYEQYFGPGTRLTVT.